This TCR beta chain came from a study of T cell repertoires in cytomegalovirus infection. For the study at large: TCR beta signatures that were public indicated CMV infection and matching HLA type.

General study points: Clonotypes of TCR beta that were HLA-C-restricted and CMV-specific dominated the ex vivo response. Of the TCR beta families, the public ones yielded a cumulative frequency that identified carriers of CMV plus the relevant HLA.

This clonotype appeared a few times. Its specificity is unknown. The germline gives CDR1 MDHEN, CDR2 SYDVKM. The CDR3 is 16 residues long. Trimming left V 4 bases short and J 0 bases short, with 13 bases between. Each CDR3 protein is one row after TCRdb ran MiXCR on the reads. The sample has about 150,000 distinct CDR3 sequences; 23% are singletons. The receptor's source is a human donor in good health (CMV status not recorded). Some clones in this sample may be carry-over from other donors' samples. Source material: PBMCs. The rearrangement uses TRBV28 and TRBJ1-3; the D is unclear. The CDR3 protein is CASSSFVMSSGNTIYF. The CDR3 DNA reads as TGTGCCAGCAGTTCATTCGTTATGAGCTCTGGAAACACCATATATTTT.